This record concerns one T cell receptor beta chain sequence. Assay used: immunoSEQ multiplex PCR; TCRdb lists only in-frame clones, some missing. The sample carries about 33,000 clones, about 90% recorded once. The time point: new active TB diagnosis, blood taken before or within 7 days of starting treatment. Germline values: CDR1 MGHRA, CDR2 YSYEKL. The CDR3 has 14 amino acids. Trimming took 1 base from V and 9 from J, leaving 13 bases between them. The data derive from a study of T cells in tuberculosis. This sequence was found in an adult with tuberculosis. Some clones in this sample may be carry-over from other donors' samples. V gene TRBV4-1 combines with J gene TRBJ2-1, with TRBD1 as a possible D gene (5 bases). The sequences come from PBMCs, collected at tuberculosis diagnosis. The CDR3 DNA sequence: TGCGCCAGCAGCCAAGTTGCCAGGGTCAGTGAGCAGTTCTTC. Protein sequence: CASSQVARVSEQFF.